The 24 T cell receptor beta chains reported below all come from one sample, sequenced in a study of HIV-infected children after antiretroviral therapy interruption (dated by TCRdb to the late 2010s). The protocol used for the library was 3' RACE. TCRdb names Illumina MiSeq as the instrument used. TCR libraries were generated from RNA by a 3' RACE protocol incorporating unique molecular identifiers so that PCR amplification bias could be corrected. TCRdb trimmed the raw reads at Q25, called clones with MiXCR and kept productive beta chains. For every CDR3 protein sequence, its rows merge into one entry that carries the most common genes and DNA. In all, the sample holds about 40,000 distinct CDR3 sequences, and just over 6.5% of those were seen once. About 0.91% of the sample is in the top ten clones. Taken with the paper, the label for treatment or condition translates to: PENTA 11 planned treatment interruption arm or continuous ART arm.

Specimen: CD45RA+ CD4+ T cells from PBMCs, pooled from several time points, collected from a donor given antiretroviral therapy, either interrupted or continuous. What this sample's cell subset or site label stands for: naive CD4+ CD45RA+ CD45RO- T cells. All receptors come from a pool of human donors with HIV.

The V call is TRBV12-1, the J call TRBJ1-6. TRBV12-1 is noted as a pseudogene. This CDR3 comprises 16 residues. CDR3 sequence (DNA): TGTGCCAGCTCAGTCTCAGGGAGCTCCTATAATTCACCCCTCCACTTT. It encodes CASSVSGSSYNSPLHF.

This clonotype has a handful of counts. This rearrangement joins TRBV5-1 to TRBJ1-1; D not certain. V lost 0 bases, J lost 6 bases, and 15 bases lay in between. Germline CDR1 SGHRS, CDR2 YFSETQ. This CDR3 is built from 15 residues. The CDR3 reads CASSLGVNFGAEAFF. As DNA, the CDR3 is TGCGCCAGCAGCTTGGGGGTCAACTTCGGGGCTGAAGCTTTCTTT.

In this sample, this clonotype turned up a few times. CDR3 amino acids: CASSYSFDRDQPQHF. CDR3 nucleotide sequence: TGTGCCAGCAGTTACTCGTTCGACAGGGACCAGCCCCAGCATTTT. The chain recombines TRBV6-5 with TRBJ1-5, with 7 bases matching TRBD1. CDR1 and CDR2 from the germline V gene are MNHEY and SVGAGI. The CDR3 is 15 residues long. V trimming: 0 bases; J trimming: 7 bases; junction bases outside the gene matches: 6.

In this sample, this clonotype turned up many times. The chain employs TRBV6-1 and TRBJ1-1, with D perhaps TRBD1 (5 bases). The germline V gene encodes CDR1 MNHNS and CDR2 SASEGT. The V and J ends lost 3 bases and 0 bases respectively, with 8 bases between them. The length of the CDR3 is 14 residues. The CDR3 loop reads CASSDGGMNTEAFF. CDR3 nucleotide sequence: TGTGCCAGCAGTGACGGGGGGATGAACACTGAAGCTTTCTTT.

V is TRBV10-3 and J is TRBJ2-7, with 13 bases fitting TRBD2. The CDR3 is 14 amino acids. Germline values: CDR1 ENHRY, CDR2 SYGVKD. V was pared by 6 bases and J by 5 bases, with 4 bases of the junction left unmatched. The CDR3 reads CAIRPGTSGDEQYF. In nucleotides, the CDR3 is TGTGCCATCAGACCCGGGACTAGCGGGGACGAGCAGTACTTC.

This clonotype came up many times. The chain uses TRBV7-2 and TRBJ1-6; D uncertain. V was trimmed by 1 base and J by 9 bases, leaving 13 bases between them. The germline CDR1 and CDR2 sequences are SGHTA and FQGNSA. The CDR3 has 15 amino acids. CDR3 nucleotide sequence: TGTGCCAGCAGCTTAGAGCGGCAGTCTACTTCACCCCTCCACTTT. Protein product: CASSLERQSTSPLHF.

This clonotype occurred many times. CDR3 sequence: CASSPGLAIDEQYF. CDR3 DNA: TGTGCCAGCTCACCGGGACTAGCGATCGACGAGCAGTACTTC. The chain has TRBV18 and TRBJ2-7; TRBD2 matches at 10 bases. The CDR3 length is 14 residues. CDR1 is KGHSH, CDR2 LQKENI, per germline. The V segment lost 3 bases and the J segment 5 bases; nucleotides outside the gene matches: 4. The whole variable domain, filled in from reference TRBV18 and TRBJ2-7, reads NAGVMQNPRHLVRRRGQEARLRCSPMKGHSHVYWYRQLPEEGLKFMVYLQKENIIDESGMPKERFSAEFPKEGPSILRIQQVVRGDSAAYFCASSPGLAIDEQYFGPGTRLTVT.

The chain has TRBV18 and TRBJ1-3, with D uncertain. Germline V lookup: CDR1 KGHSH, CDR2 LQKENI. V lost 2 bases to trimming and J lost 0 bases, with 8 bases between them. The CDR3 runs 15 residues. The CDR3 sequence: CASSPTADSGNTIYF. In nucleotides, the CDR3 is TGTGCCAGCTCACCAACAGCGGACTCTGGAAACACCATATATTTT.

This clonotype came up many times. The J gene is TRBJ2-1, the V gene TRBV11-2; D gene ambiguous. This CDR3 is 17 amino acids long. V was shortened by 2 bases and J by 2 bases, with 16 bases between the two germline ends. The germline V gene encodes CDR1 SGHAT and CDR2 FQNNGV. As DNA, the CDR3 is TGTGCCAGCAGCTTAATTGCCCCACGGCAAGCCTACAATGAGCAGTTCTTC. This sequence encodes CASSLIAPRQAYNEQFF.

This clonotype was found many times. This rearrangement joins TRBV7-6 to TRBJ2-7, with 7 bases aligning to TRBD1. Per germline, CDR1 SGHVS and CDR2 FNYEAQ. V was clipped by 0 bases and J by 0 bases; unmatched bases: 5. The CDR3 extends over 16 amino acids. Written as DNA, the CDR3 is TGTGCCAGCAGCTTAGCAAGGACAGGAAGCTCCTACGAGCAGTACTTC. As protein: CASSLARTGSSYEQYF.

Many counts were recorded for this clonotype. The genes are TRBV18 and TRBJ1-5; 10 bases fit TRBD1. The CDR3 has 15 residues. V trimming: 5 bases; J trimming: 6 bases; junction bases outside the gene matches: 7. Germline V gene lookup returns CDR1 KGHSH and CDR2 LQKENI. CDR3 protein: CASSADRGLIQPQHF. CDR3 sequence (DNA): TGTGCCAGCTCAGCTGACAGGGGGCTTATTCAGCCCCAGCATTTT. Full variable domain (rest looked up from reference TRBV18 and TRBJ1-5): NAGVMQNPRHLVRRRGQEARLRCSPMKGHSHVYWYRQLPEEGLKFMVYLQKENIIDESGMPKERFSAEFPKEGPSILRIQQVVRGDSAAYFCASSADRGLIQPQHFGDGTRLSIL.

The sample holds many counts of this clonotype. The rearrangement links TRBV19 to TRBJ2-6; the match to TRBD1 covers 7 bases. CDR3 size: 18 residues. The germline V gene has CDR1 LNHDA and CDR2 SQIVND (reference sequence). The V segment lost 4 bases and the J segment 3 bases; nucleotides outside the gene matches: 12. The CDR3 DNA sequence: TGTGCCAGTAGTACCCAGACAGGGAGAGGCCTTGGGGCCAACGTCCTGACTTTC. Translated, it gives CASSTQTGRGLGANVLTF.

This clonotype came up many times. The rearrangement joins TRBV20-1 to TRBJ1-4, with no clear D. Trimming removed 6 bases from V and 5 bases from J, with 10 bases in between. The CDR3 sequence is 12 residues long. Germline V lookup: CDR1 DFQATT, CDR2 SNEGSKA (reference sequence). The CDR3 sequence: CSALGTNEKLFF. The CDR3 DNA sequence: TGCAGTGCCCTAGGAACAAATGAAAAACTGTTTTTT.

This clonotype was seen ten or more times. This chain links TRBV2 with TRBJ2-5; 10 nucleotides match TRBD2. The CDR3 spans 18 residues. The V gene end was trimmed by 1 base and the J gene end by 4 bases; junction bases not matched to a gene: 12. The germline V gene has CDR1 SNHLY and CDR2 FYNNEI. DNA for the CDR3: TGTGCCAGCAGTGAAGGGTTATTGTCTAGCGGGAGAATAGAGACCCAGTACTTC. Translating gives CASSEGLLSSGRIETQYF.

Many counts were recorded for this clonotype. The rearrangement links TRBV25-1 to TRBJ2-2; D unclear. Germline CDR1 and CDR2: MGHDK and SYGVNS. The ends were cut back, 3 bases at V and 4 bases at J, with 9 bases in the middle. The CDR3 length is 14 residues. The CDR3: CASSDPGRTGELFF. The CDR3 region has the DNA TGTGCCAGCAGTGATCCGGGTCGCACCGGGGAGCTGTTTTTT.

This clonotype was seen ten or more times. CDR3 coding DNA: TGTGCCAGTAGTAGGGCGGTCCCCTTACGGAATGAGCAGTTCTTC. Protein: CASSRAVPLRNEQFF. This chain links TRBV19 with TRBJ2-1; D is uncertain. Germline-derived CDR1 and CDR2 are LNHDA and SQIVND (reference sequence). V was cut by 4 bases and J by 7 bases, with 17 bases left in between. The CDR3 has 15 amino acids.

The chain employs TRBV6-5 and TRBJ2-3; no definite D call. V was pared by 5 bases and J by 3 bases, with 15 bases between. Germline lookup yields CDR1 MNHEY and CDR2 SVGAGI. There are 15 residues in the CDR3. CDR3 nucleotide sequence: TGTGCCAGCAGTCTCGGAGAATCGTGGACAGATACGCAGTATTTT. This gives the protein CASSLGESWTDTQYF.

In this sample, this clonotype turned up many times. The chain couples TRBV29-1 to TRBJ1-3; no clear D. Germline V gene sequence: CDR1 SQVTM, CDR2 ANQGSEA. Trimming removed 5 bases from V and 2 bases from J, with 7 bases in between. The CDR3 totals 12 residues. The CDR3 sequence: CSVLFAGNTIYF. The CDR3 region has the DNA TGCAGCGTTTTGTTCGCTGGAAACACCATATATTTT. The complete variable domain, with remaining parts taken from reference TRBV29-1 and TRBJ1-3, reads SAVISQKPSRDICQRGTSLTIQCQVDSQVTMMFWYRQQPGQSLTLIATANQGSEATYESGFVIDKFPISRPNLTFSTLTVSNMSPEDSSIYLCSVLFAGNTIYFGEGSWLTVV.

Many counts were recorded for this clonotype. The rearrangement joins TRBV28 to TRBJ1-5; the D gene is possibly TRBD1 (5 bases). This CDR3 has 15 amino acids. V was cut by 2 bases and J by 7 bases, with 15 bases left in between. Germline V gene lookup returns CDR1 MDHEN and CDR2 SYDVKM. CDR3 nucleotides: TGTGCCAGCAGTTTACCAGGGAGCTCGGGGCAGCCCCAGCATTTT. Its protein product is CASSLPGSSGQPQHF.

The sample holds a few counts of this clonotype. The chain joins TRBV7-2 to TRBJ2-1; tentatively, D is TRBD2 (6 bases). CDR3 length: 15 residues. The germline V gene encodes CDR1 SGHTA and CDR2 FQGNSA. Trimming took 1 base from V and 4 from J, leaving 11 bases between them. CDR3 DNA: TGTGCCAGCAGCTTAGGAGAGGGACTTTACAATGAGCAGTTCTTC. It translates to CASSLGEGLYNEQFF.

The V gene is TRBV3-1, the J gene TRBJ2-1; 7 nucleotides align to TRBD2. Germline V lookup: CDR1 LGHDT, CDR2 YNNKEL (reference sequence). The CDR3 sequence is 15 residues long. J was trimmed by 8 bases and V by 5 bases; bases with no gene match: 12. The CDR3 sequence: CASSESGIGGDEQFF. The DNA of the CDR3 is TGTGCCAGCAGCGAGAGCGGGATAGGAGGGGATGAGCAGTTCTTC.

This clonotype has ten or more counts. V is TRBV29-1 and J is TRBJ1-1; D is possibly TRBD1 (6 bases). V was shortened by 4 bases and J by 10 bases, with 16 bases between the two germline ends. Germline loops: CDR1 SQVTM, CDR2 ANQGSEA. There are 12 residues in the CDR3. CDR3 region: CSVGPGDLGAFF. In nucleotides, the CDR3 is TGCAGCGTTGGCCCAGGGGACTTAGGAGCTTTCTTT.

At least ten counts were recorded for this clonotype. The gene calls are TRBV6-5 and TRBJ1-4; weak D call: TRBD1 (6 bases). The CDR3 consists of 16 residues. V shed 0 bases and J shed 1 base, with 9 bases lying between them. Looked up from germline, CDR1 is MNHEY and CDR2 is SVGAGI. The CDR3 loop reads CASSYSKGVTNEKLFF. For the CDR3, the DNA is TGTGCCAGCAGTTACTCGAAGGGGGTAACTAATGAAAAACTGTTTTTT.

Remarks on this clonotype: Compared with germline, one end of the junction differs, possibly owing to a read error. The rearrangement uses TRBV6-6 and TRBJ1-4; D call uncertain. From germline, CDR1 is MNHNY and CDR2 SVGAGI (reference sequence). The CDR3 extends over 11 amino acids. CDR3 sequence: CASSDGERLFF. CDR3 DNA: TGTGCCAGCAGCGACGGGGAAAGATTATTTTTC.